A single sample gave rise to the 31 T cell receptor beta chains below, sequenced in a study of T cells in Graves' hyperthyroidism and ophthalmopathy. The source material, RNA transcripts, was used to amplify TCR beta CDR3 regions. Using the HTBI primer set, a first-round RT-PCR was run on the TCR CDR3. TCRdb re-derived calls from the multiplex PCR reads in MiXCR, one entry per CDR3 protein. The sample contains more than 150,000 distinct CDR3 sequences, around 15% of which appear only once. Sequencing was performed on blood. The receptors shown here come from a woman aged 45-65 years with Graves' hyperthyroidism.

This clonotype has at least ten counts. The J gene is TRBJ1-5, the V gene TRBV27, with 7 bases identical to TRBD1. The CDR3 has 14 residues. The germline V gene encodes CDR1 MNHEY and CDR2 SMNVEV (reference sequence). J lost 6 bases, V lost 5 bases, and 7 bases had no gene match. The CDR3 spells CASSITGESQPQHF. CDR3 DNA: TGTGCCAGCAGTATTACAGGGGAGAGTCAGCCCCAGCATTTT.

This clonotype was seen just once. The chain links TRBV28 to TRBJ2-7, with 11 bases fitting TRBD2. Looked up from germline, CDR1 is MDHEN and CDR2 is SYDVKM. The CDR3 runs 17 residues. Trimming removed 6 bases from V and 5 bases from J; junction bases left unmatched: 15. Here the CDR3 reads CASSPSVVAGGPHEQYF. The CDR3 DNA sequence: TGTGCCAGCAGCCCCTCAGTGGTAGCGGGAGGGCCCCACGAGCAGTACTTC. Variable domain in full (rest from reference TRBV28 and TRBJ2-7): DVKVTQSSRYLVKRTGEKVFLECVQDMDHENMFWYRQDPGLGLRLIYFSYDVKMKEKGDIPEGYSVSREKKERFSLILESASTNQTSMYLCASSPSVVAGGPHEQYFGPGTRLTVT.

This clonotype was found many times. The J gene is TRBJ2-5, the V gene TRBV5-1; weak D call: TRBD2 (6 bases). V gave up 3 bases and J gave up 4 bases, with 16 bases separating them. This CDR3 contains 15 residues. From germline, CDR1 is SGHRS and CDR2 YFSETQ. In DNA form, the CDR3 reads TGCGCCAGCAGCTACCTGGGAGGCCGAGGAGAGACCCAGTACTTC. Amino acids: CASSYLGGRGETQYF.

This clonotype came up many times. Here the CDR3 DNA reads TGTGCCAGCAGCTTAGGACGGGGGGGGGCAGATACGCAGTATTTT. This sequence encodes CASSLGRGGADTQYF. The chain combines TRBV7-2 with TRBJ2-3; 8 bases line up with TRBD2. CDR1 is SGHTA, CDR2 FQGNSA, per germline. The ends lost 1 base at V and 4 bases at J; junction bases unmatched: 4. The CDR3 totals 15 residues.

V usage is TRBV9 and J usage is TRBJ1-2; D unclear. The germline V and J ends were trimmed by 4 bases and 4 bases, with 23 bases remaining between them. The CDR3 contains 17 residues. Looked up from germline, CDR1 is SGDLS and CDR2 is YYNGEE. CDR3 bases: TGTGCCAGCAGCCCCACGGGCCCGAGCCTTCCCCCCTATGGCTACACCTTC. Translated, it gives CASSPTGPSLPPYGYTF.

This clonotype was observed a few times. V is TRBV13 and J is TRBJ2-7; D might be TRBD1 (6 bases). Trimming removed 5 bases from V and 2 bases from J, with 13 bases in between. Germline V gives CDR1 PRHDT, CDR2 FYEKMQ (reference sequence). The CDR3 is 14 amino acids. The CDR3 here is CASSVQDRAYEQYF. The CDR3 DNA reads TGTGCCAGCAGCGTCCAGGACAGAGCCTACGAGCAGTACTTC.

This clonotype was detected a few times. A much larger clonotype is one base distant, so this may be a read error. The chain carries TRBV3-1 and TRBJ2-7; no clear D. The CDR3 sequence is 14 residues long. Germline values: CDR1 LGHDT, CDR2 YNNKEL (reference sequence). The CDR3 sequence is CASSPLRSSYEQCF. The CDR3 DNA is TGTGCCAGCAGCCCCTTAAGGAGCTCCTACGAGCAGTGCTTC.

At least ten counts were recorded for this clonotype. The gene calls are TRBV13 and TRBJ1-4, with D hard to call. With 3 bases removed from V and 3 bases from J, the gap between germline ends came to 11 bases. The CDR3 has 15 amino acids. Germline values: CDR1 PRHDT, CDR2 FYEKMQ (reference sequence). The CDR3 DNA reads TGTGCCAGCAGCTTGGGCTTGGGTCCTAATGAAAAACTGTTTTTT. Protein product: CASSLGLGPNEKLFF.

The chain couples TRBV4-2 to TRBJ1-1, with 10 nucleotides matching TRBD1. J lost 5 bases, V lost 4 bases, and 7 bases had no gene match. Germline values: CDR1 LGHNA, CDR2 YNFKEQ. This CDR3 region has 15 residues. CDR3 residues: CASSPRDRGQTEAFF. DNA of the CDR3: TGTGCCAGCAGCCCAAGAGACAGGGGGCAAACTGAAGCTTTCTTT.

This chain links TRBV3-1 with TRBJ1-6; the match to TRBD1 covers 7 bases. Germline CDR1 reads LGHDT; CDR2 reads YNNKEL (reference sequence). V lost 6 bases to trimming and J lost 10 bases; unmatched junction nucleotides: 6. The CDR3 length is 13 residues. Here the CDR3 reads CASRDRVSSPLHF. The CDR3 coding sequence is TGTGCCAGCAGAGACAGGGTAAGCTCACCCCTCCACTTT.

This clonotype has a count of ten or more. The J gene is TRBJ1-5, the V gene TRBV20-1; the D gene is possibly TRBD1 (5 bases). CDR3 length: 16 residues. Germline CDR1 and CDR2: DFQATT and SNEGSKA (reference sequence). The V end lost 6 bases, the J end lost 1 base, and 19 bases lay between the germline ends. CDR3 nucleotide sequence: TGCAGTGCCCGTCCCCCGGGGCACGGGAGCAATCAGCCCCAGCATTTT. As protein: CSARPPGHGSNQPQHF.

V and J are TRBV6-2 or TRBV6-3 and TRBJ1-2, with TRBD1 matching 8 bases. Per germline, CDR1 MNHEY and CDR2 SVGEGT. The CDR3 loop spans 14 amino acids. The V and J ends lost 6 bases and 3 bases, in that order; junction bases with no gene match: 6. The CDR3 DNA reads TGTGCCAGCAGAAAGGACAGGGTCGACTATGGCTACACCTTC. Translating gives CASRKDRVDYGYTF.

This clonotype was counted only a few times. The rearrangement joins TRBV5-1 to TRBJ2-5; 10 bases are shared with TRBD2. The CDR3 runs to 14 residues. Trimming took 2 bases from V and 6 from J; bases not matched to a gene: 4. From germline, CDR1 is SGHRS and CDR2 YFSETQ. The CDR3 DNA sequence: TGCGCCAGCAGCTTACCTAGCGGGGGAAAGACCCAGTACTTC. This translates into CASSLPSGGKTQYF.

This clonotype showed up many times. The CDR3 DNA reads as TGTGCCAGCAATGGTCTCCTAGCGGGGGGGTATACGCAGTATTTT. Protein product: CASNGLLAGGYTQYF. The chain combines TRBV2 with TRBJ2-3; 12 bases map to TRBD2. The CDR3 is made up of 15 amino acids. Losses at the gene ends were 7 bases for V and 7 bases for J; bases not matched to a gene: 9. CDR1 SNHLY and CDR2 FYNNEI come from the germline V gene. The whole variable domain, remainder taken from reference TRBV2 and TRBJ2-3, is EPEVTQTPSHQVTQMGQEVILRCVPISNHLYFYWYRQILGQKVEFLVSFYNNEISEKSEIFDDQFSVERPDGSNFTLKIRSTKLEDSAMYFCASNGLLAGGYTQYFGPGTRLTVL.

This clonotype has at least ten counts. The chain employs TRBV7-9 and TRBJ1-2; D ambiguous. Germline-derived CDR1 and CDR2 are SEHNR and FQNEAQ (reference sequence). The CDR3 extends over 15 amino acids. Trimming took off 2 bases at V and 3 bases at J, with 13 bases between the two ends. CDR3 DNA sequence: TGTGCCAGCAGCTTAAGTTTCGGGAAAGACTATGGCTACACCTTC. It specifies CASSLSFGKDYGYTF.

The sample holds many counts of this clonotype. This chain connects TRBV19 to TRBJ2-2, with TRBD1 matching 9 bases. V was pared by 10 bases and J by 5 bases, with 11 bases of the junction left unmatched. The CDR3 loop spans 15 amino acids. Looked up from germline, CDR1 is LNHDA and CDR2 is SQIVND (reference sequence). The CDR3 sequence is CATNPGQGKTGELFF. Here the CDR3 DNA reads TGTGCCACGAATCCGGGACAGGGTAAAACCGGGGAGCTGTTTTTT.

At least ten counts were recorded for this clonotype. CDR3 sequence reads: CASSQFTGREDHQPQHF. CDR3 DNA sequence: TGTGCCAGCAGCCAATTCACAGGGCGCGAGGATCATCAGCCCCAGCATTTT. J is TRBJ1-5 and V is TRBV3-1; D is perhaps TRBD1 (6 bases). CDR3 length: 17 amino acids. V gave up 2 bases and J gave up 5 bases, with 19 bases separating them. Germline CDR1 reads LGHDT; CDR2 reads YNNKEL (reference sequence).

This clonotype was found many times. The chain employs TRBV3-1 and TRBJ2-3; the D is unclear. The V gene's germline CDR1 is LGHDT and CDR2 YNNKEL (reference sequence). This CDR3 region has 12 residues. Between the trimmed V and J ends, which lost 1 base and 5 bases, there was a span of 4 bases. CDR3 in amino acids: CASSQGVDTQYF. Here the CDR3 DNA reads TGTGCCAGCAGCCAAGGGGTAGATACGCAGTATTTT.

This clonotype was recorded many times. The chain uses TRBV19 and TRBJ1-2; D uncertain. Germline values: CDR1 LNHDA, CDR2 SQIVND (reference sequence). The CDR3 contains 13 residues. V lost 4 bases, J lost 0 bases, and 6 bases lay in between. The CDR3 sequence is CASSRGSNYGYTF. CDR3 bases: TGTGCCAGTAGTAGGGGATCTAACTATGGCTACACCTTC.

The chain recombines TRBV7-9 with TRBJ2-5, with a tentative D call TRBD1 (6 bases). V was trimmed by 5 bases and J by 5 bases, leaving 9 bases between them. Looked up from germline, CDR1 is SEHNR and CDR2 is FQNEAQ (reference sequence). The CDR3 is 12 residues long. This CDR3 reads CASSGQIETQYF. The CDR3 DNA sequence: TGTGCCAGCAGCGGACAGATCGAGACCCAGTACTTC.

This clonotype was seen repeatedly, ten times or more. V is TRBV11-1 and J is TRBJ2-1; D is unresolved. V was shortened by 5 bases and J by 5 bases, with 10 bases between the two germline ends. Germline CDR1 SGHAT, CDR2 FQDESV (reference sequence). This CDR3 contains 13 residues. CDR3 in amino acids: CASSPYWDNEQFF. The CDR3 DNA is TGTGCCAGCAGCCCTTATTGGGACAATGAGCAGTTCTTC.

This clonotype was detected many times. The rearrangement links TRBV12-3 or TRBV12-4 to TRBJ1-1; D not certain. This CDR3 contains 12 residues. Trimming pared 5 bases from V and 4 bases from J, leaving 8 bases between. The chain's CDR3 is CASSKPRTEAFF. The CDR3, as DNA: TGTGCCAGCAGTAAACCCCGCACTGAAGCTTTCTTT.

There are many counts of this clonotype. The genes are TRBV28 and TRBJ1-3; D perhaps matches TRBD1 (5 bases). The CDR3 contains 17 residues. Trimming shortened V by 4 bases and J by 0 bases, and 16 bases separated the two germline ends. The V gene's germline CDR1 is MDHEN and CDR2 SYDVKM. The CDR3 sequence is CASSSGRQSNSGNTIYF. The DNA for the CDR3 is TGTGCCAGCAGTTCAGGTCGACAGTCTAACTCTGGAAACACCATATATTTT.

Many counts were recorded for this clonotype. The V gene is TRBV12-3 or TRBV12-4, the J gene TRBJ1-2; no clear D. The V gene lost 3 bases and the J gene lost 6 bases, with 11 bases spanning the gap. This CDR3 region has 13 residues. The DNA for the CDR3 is TGTGCCAGCAGTTTGGTTTCTTCGGATGGCTACACCTTC. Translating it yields CASSLVSSDGYTF.

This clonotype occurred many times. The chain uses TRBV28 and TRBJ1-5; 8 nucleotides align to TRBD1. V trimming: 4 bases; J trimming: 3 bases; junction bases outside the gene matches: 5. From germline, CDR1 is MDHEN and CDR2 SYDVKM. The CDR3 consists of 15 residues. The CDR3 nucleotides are TGTGCCAGCAGTTACGACAGGGGATACAATCAGCCCCAGCATTTT. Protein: CASSYDRGYNQPQHF.

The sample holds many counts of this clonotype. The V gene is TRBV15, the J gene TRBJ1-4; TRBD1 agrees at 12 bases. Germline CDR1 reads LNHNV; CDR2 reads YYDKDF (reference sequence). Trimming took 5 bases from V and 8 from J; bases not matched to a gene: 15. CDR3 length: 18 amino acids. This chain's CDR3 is CATSRHRDRGRLKEKLFF. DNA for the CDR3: TGTGCCACCAGCCGCCACCGGGACAGGGGGCGTTTGAAGGAAAAACTGTTTTTT. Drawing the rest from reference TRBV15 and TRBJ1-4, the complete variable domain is DAMVIQNPRYQVTQFGKPVTLSCSQTLNHNVMYWYQQKSSQAPKLLFHYYDKDFNNEADTPDNFQSRRPNTSFCFLDIRSPGLGDTAMYLCATSRHRDRGRLKEKLFFGSGTQLSVL.

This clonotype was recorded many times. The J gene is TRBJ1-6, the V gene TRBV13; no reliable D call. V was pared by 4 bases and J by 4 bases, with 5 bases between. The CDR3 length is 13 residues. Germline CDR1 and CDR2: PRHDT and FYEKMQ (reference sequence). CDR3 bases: TGTGCCAGCAGCTCTAAGTATAATTCACCCCTCCACTTT. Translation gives CASSSKYNSPLHF.

In nucleotides, the CDR3 is TGTGCTAGTGGTTTGGGCATGAACACTGAAGCTTTCTTT. It yields the protein CASGLGMNTEAFF. V gene TRBV12-5 combines with J gene TRBJ1-1, with D uncertain. The germline gives CDR1 LGHNT, CDR2 FRNRAP. The CDR3 has 13 amino acids. V was pared by 1 base and J by 0 bases, with 3 bases between.

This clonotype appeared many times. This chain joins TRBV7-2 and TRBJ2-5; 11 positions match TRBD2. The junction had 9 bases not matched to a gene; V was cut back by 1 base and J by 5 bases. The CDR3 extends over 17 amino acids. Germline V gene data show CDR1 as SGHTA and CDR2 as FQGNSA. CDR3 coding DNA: TGTGCCAGCAGCTTAGGTTGGCTAGCGGGGGGTTCGGAGACCCAGTACTTC. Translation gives CASSLGWLAGGSETQYF. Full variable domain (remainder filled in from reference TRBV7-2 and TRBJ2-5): GAGVSQSPSNKVTEKGKDVELRCDPISGHTALYWYRQSLGQGLEFLIYFQGNSAPDKSGLPSDRFSAERTGGSVSTLTIQRTQQEDSAVYLCASSLGWLAGGSETQYFGPGTRLLVL.

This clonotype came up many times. The CDR3 sequence: CASSGGGMTGELFF. CDR3 sequence (DNA): TGTGCCAGCAGCGGGGGAGGGATGACCGGGGAGCTGTTTTTT. V usage is TRBV5-5 and J usage is TRBJ2-2, with TRBD2 matching over 7 bases. Germline assignment: CDR1 SGHKS and CDR2 YYEKEE (reference sequence). Unmatched junction bases numbered 5, after V lost 4 bases and J lost 5 bases. This CDR3 has 14 residues.

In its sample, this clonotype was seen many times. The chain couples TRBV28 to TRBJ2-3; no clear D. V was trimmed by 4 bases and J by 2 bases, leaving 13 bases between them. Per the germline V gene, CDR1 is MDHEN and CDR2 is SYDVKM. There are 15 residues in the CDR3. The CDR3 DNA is TGTGCCAGCAGTTGGCGCCCCATCCTCACAGATACGCAGTATTTT. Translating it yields CASSWRPILTDTQYF. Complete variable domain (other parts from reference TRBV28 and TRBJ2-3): DVKVTQSSRYLVKRTGEKVFLECVQDMDHENMFWYRQDPGLGLRLIYFSYDVKMKEKGDIPEGYSVSREKKERFSLILESASTNQTSMYLCASSWRPILTDTQYFGPGTRLTVL.